The 32 T cell receptor beta chains listed next were all sequenced from one sample in a study of T cell changes during pregnancy in multiple sclerosis. Profiled with immunoSEQ multiplex PCR; TCRdb holds only in-frame clones, not every one. The sample lists 74,000 or so clones, roughly 92% seen once, with around 0.2% in the top ten. The specimen was CD4+ T cells from peripheral blood mononuclear cells, collected before pregnancy. These receptors all stem from a female donor with multiple sclerosis, enrolled in a pregnancy study.

The chain joins TRBV10-3 to TRBJ2-7; 15 positions match TRBD2. Germline V CDR1 and CDR2: ENHRY, SYGVKD. The CDR3 is made up of 14 amino acids. Trimming cost V 6 bases and J 7 bases; bases outside gene matches: 4. CDR3 protein: CAIRGTSGGREQYF. As DNA, the CDR3 is TGTGCCATCAGGGGGACTAGCGGGGGGCGGGAGCAGTACTTC.

The genes are TRBV5-6 and TRBJ1-5; 7 positions match TRBD1. The CDR3 runs 16 residues. Germline loops: CDR1 SGHDT, CDR2 YYEEEE. The trim removed 4 bases at V and 1 base at J, leaving 8 bases unmatched. This chain's CDR3 is CASSTGGGASNQPQHF. DNA for the CDR3: TGTGCCAGCAGCACGGGAGGGGGCGCGAGCAATCAGCCCCAGCATTTT.

The chain employs TRBV5-1 and TRBJ2-1; possible D gene TRBD2, 6 bases. The CDR3 runs 13 residues. Germline lookup yields CDR1 SGHRS and CDR2 YFSETQ. The germline V and J ends were trimmed by 4 bases and 10 bases, with 15 bases remaining between them. The CDR3, as DNA: TGCGCCAGCAGCCCGACTAGTACCGGGGAGCAGTTCTTC. It translates to CASSPTSTGEQFF.

This chain joins TRBV27 and TRBJ1-4; D is unresolved. The CDR3 has 14 residues. Trimming took off 5 bases at V and 4 bases at J, with 11 bases between the two ends. Germline CDR1 reads MNHEY; CDR2 reads SMNVEV (reference sequence). CDR3 region: CASSVTNVNEKLFF. As DNA, the CDR3 is TGTGCCAGCAGTGTGACAAACGTTAATGAAAAACTGTTTTTT.

The chain is built from TRBV7-8 and TRBJ2-7; TRBD1 agrees at 7 bases. The J segment lost 4 bases and the V segment lost 2 bases, leaving 8 bases of the junction unmatched. CDR1 is SGHVS and CDR2 is FQNEAQ in the germline V gene. There are 15 residues in the CDR3. CDR3 amino acids: CASSLSTGAGYEQYF. For the CDR3, the DNA is TGTGCCAGCAGCTTATCCACAGGGGCCGGGTACGAGCAGTACTTC.

This clone was seen only once. The CDR3 DNA reads as TGTGCCAGCAGTCCGGGACAGGGGGTTTTCGGCTACACCTTC. Protein: CASSPGQGVFGYTF. The rearrangement uses TRBV6-4 and TRBJ1-2, with TRBD1 matching 11 bases. The germline CDR1 and CDR2 sequences are MRHNA and SNTAGT. J gave up 8 bases and V 5 bases, and 7 bases lay outside the gene matches. The CDR3 runs to 14 residues.

The V and J genes are TRBV9 and TRBJ1-3; D unclear. The CDR3 contains 17 residues. Trimming removed 1 base from V and 4 bases from J, with 18 bases in between. Germline values: CDR1 SGDLS, CDR2 YYNGEE. The CDR3 loop reads CASSVTDTARKGNTIYF. The CDR3 coding sequence is TGTGCCAGCAGCGTAACCGATACTGCGAGGAAAGGAAACACCATATATTTT.

The chain employs TRBV21-1 and TRBJ2-5; the table assigns TRBD2, which was not confirmed against the DNA. TRBV21-1 is a pseudogene locus. This CDR3 contains 16 residues. CDR3 in DNA: TGTGCCAGCAGCCCACAGCGGAGGGGCGGTGGTGAGACCCAGTACTTC. Protein sequence: CASSPQRRGGGETQYF.

The rearrangement joins TRBV21-1 to TRBJ1-1. TRBV21-1 is a listed pseudogene. There are 12 residues in the CDR3. The CDR3 loop is CASSIGNTEAFF. DNA of the CDR3: TGTGCCAGCAGCATCGGGAACACTGAAGCTTTCTTT.

The chain carries TRBV6-5 and TRBJ2-7; D might be TRBD1 (6 bases). CDR1 is MNHEY, CDR2 SVGAGI, per germline. CDR3 length equals 15 residues. V lost 4 bases and J lost 7, with 20 bases in between. The CDR3 spells CASSSWDTELGEQYF. DNA of the CDR3: TGTGCCAGCAGTTCCTGGGACACGGAGCTCGGGGAGCAGTACTTC.

The CDR3, as DNA: TGTGCCTGGAGTAACACGGGATTCTCCTACGAGCAGTACTTC. As protein: CAWSNTGFSYEQYF. The chain combines TRBV30 with TRBJ2-7; D perhaps matches TRBD2 (5 bases). In germline, CDR1 is GTSNPN, CDR2 SVGIG (reference sequence). The V end was cut by 2 bases, the J end by 0 bases, with 11 bases between. This CDR3 has 14 amino acids.

The V call is TRBV9, the J call TRBJ2-3; a possible D gene is TRBD2 (5 bases). The V gene's germline CDR1 is SGDLS and CDR2 YYNGEE. Between the trimmed V and J ends, which lost 7 bases and 2 bases, there was a span of 17 bases. This CDR3 region has 15 residues. CDR3 loop: CASSPWRAFTDTQYF. The CDR3, as DNA: TGTGCCAGCTCCCCCTGGCGGGCCTTCACAGATACGCAGTATTTT. Complete variable domain (other parts from reference TRBV9 and TRBJ2-3): DSGVTQTPKHLITATGQRVTLRCSPRSGDLSVYWYQQSLDQGLQFLIQYYNGEERAKGNILERFSAQQFPDLHSELNLSSLELGDSALYFCASSPWRAFTDTQYFGPGTRLTVL.

V and J are TRBV7-7 and TRBJ1-4; 8 positions agree with TRBD1. Germline V lookup: CDR1 SSHAT, CDR2 FNYEAQ (reference sequence). The CDR3 is made up of 15 amino acids. After removal of 5 bases from V and 6 bases from J, the junction contained 8 bases not matched to a gene. The CDR3 bases are TGTGCCAGCAGCCCCGGACAGGGAGCGGATGAAAAACTGTTTTTT. This sequence encodes CASSPGQGADEKLFF.

The J gene is TRBJ2-7, the V gene TRBV10-3, with 16 bases fitting TRBD2. V lost 7 bases and J lost 7; bases outside the gene matches: 4. This CDR3 comprises 14 residues. Germline assignment: CDR1 ENHRY and CDR2 SYGVKD. CDR3 nucleotides: TGTGCCATCACCGGGACTAGCGGGGGGGAAGAGCAGTACTTC. This gives the protein CAITGTSGGEEQYF.

V is TRBV28 and J is TRBJ2-1; 10 bases are a match to TRBD2. CDR3 size: 13 residues. J gave up 15 bases and V 4 bases, and 9 bases lay outside the gene matches. CDR1 is MDHEN, CDR2 SYDVKM, per germline. The CDR3 sequence is CASSSPSGREGFF. CDR3 DNA sequence: TGTGCCAGCAGTTCGCCTAGCGGGAGAGAGGGGTTCTTC. Drawing the rest from reference TRBV28 and TRBJ2-1, the complete variable domain is DVKVTQSSRYLVKRTGEKVFLECVQDMDHENMFWYRQDPGLGLRLIYFSYDVKMKEKGDIPEGYSVSREKKERFSLILESASTNQTSMYLCASSSPSGREGFFGPGTRLTVL.

This chain links TRBV6-5 with TRBJ1-3, with D perhaps TRBD1 (5 bases). With 6 bases removed from V and 0 bases from J, the gap between germline ends came to 12 bases. There are 15 residues in the CDR3. In germline, CDR1 is MNHEY, CDR2 SVGAGI. Here the CDR3 reads CASSFGGNSGNTIYF. Here the CDR3 DNA reads TGTGCCAGCAGCTTCGGGGGGAACTCTGGAAACACCATATATTTT.

Written as DNA, the CDR3 is TGTGCCAGCTCACCAGTGACTCCGGAGGGCAATCAGCCCCAGCATTTT. It yields the protein CASSPVTPEGNQPQHF. The rearrangement joins TRBV18 to TRBJ1-5; no firm D call. CDR1 and CDR2 from the germline V gene are KGHSH and LQKENI. The CDR3 has 16 residues. The ends were cut back, 2 bases at V and 2 bases at J, with 13 bases in the middle.

The V gene is TRBV5-1, the J gene TRBJ2-1; TRBD2 matches 12 bases. In germline, CDR1 is SGHRS, CDR2 YFSETQ. With V trimmed by 6 bases and J by 7 bases, 8 bases remained unmatched. The CDR3 has 15 amino acids. The CDR3 loop reads CASNYLAGGPNEQFF. The CDR3 DNA follows: TGCGCCAGCAACTATCTAGCGGGGGGGCCGAATGAGCAGTTCTTC.

Only one count was recorded for this clone. The chain combines TRBV5-1 with TRBJ1-1, with 9 bases fitting TRBD1. CDR3 length: 16 amino acids. The ends lost 4 bases at V and 0 bases at J; junction bases unmatched: 7. The germline CDR1 and CDR2 sequences are SGHRS and YFSETQ. The CDR3 bases are TGCGCCAGCAGCCAAGGCAGGACAGGGGTGAACACTGAAGCTTTCTTT. It translates to CASSQGRTGVNTEAFF.

This chain connects TRBV28 to TRBJ1-1; 12 bases map to TRBD1. Germline-derived CDR1 and CDR2 are MDHEN and SYDVKM. The CDR3 sequence is 14 residues long. Trimming cost V 11 bases and J 4 bases; bases outside gene matches: 8. The CDR3, as DNA: TGTGCCCTTGGGACAGGGGGCTTTGGCACTGAAGCTTTCTTT. This sequence encodes CALGTGGFGTEAFF. The whole variable domain, filled in from reference TRBV28 and TRBJ1-1, reads DVKVTQSSRYLVKRTGEKVFLECVQDMDHENMFWYRQDPGLGLRLIYFSYDVKMKEKGDIPEGYSVSREKKERFSLILESASTNQTSMYLCALGTGGFGTEAFFGQGTRLTVV.

This sequence joins TRBV7-9 and TRBJ1-2; the D gene is possibly TRBD1 (5 bases). Germline V gene lookup returns CDR1 SEHNR and CDR2 FQNEAQ (reference sequence). CDR3 length equals 13 residues. Trimming removed 3 bases at V and 3 bases at J, with 8 bases between. CDR3 in DNA: TGTGCCAGCAGCTTTGGGGGGGACTATGGCTACACCTTC. Its translation: CASSFGGDYGYTF. Complete variable domain (other parts from reference TRBV7-9 and TRBJ1-2): DTGVSQNPRHKITKRGQNVTFRCDPISEHNRLYWYRQTLGQGPEFLTYFQNEAQLEKSRLLSDRFSAERPKGSFSTLEIQRTEQGDSAMYLCASSFGGDYGYTFGSGTRLTVV.

This clone was recorded only once. The chain combines TRBV13 with TRBJ2-1; 8 bases are a match to TRBD2. There are 14 residues in the CDR3. The trim removed 0 bases at V and 8 bases at J, leaving 3 bases unmatched. From germline, CDR1 is PRHDT and CDR2 FYEKMQ (reference sequence). CDR3 sequence (DNA): TGTGCCAGCAGCTTAGGACTAGCGGCGGATGAGCAGTTCTTC. This codes for CASSLGLAADEQFF.

The genes are TRBV28 and TRBJ2-7; 10 positions agree with TRBD1. The V segment lost 6 bases and the J segment 5 bases; nucleotides outside the gene matches: 4. CDR1 and CDR2 (germline): MDHEN, SYDVKM. The CDR3 spans 13 residues. The CDR3 spells CASRGQGRNEQYF. The CDR3 bases are TGTGCCAGCAGGGGACAGGGGAGGAACGAGCAGTACTTC.

The chain joins TRBV25-1 to TRBJ2-1; D gene uncertain. The CDR3 spans 14 residues. Germline V gives CDR1 MGHDK, CDR2 SYGVNS. V lost 3 bases to trimming and J lost 5 bases, with 11 bases between them. DNA of the CDR3: TGTGCCAGCAGTGACGGGTTATACAACAATGAGCAGTTCTTC. Its protein is CASSDGLYNNEQFF.

The chain carries TRBV13 and TRBJ2-3; maybe TRBD1 (6 bases). Germline lookup yields CDR1 PRHDT and CDR2 FYEKMQ (reference sequence). V lost 4 bases and J lost 1, with 24 bases in between. The CDR3 loop spans 19 amino acids. DNA of the CDR3: TGTGCCAGCAGCTCGTCAGGGGTACCCCTGCGAGGAGGCACAGATACGCAGTATTTT. Translating it yields CASSSSGVPLRGGTDTQYF.

This chain joins TRBV5-1 and TRBJ1-1; D not resolved. CDR3 size: 14 residues. CDR1 is SGHRS, CDR2 YFSETQ, per germline. With 5 bases removed from V and 1 base from J, the gap between germline ends came to 12 bases. The DNA for the CDR3 is TGCGCCAGCAGACCATCCCCAGAGAACACTGAAGCTTTCTTT. This gives the protein CASRPSPENTEAFF.

This sequence joins TRBV5-1 and TRBJ2-2; 7 bases are shared with TRBD1. Trimming removed 7 bases from V and 0 bases from J; junction bases left unmatched: 3. CDR1 SGHRS and CDR2 YFSETQ come from the germline V gene. The CDR3 spans 14 residues. Here the CDR3 reads CASETGSNTGELFF. CDR3 bases: TGCGCCAGCGAGACAGGGTCGAACACCGGGGAGCTGTTTTTT.

The chain links TRBV11-2 to TRBJ1-3, with no clear D. Germline V gene lookup returns CDR1 SGHAT and CDR2 FQNNGV. This CDR3 spans 15 amino acids. V was pared by 3 bases and J by 0 bases, with 9 bases between. CDR3 amino acids: CASSLRHLSGNTIYF. The CDR3 nucleotides read TGTGCCAGCAGCTTGCGACACCTCTCTGGAAACACCATATATTTT.

The chain is built from TRBV7-2 and TRBJ2-1, with 8 positions matching TRBD1. This CDR3 comprises 16 residues. With 4 bases clipped from V and 0 bases from J, the junction kept 5 bases outside the gene matches. CDR1 SGHTA and CDR2 FQGNSA come from the germline V gene. The DNA for the CDR3 is TGTGCCAGCAGCTCCCGGACAGGGAACTCCTACAATGAGCAGTTCTTC. This encodes CASSSRTGNSYNEQFF.

The chain combines TRBV28 with TRBJ1-4; 7 nucleotides align to TRBD1. The CDR3 spans 14 residues. Looked up from germline, CDR1 is MDHEN and CDR2 is SYDVKM. V lost 10 bases, J lost 7 bases, and 12 bases stayed unmatched. The CDR3 sequence is CAIQDRSKAEKLFF. DNA for the CDR3: TGTGCCATTCAGGACAGGTCGAAGGCTGAAAAACTGTTTTTT.

The J gene is TRBJ2-7, the V gene TRBV30, with D possibly TRBD1 on 6 matching bases. The CDR3 extends over 12 amino acids. Germline V lookup: CDR1 GTSNPN, CDR2 SVGIG (reference sequence). Trimming stripped 4 bases from V and 3 bases from J, with 10 bases between. DNA for the CDR3: TGTGCCTGGAACCGGGACAACTACGAGCAGTACTTC. This gives the protein CAWNRDNYEQYF. Filled out from reference TRBV30 and TRBJ2-7, the complete variable domain reads SQTIHQWPATLVQPVGSPLSLECTVEGTSNPNLYWYRQAAGRGLQLLFYSVGIGQISSEVPQNLSASRPQDRQFILSSKKLLLSDSGFYLCAWNRDNYEQYFGPGTRLTVT.

V and J are TRBV1 and TRBJ2-5; TRBD2 is the table's D call, not checked against the DNA. TRBV1 is a recognized pseudogene. The CDR3 has 15 residues. This chain's CDR3 is CTSSLPGGVQETQYF. Here the CDR3 DNA reads TGCACCAGCAGCCTACCCGGAGGAGTTCAAGAGACCCAGTACTTC.